This TCR beta chain was profiled in a study of blood T cell repertoires in COVID-19 (dated by TCRdb to 2019 to 2021). Regarding the study in general: Samples covering the acute and convalescent phases of COVID-19 were provided by collaborators in the United States, Italy and Spain. The material from the prospective study consisted of cDNA or gDNA derived from T cells, B-cell-depleted T cells, or PBMCs. The dataset comprised deeply sampled blood TCRbeta repertoires from subjects exposed to, actively infected with, or recovered from COVID-19. The repertoires were released in a freely available public database meant as a resource for research on the immune response to SARS-CoV-2. Samples came from the ongoing ImmuneRACE study (first 160 participants) plus 1,254 subjects from 6 global collaborators. Sample metadata almost always included a de-identified subject ID, COVID-19 status, age in years and sex. HLA class I and class II types, where available, came from metadata supplied by the sample provider rather than from assay-based typing.

Each collaborating institution followed its own protocols to collect whole blood in K2EDTA tubes. For TCRbeta analysis, collaborator samples were shipped as frozen whole blood, as isolated PBMCs, or as DNA extracted from either sample type. As concerns this clone: Its target antigen remains unknown. No clone much larger than this one lies a single base away; base qualities are absent.

For CDR1 and CDR2, the germline V gene lists KGHDR and SFDVKD. The CDR3 spans 17 residues, from the cysteine through the phenylalanine. Only the CDR3 part of the read is kept: 51 bases, read in frame from the first base. The V end gives up 9 bases and the J end 2 bases, leaving 18 bases in the junction not matched to a gene. The research as a whole found: Clinical and demographic metadata were provided uncurated, with the amount varying by source and participant.

The immunoSEQ Assay, a bias-controlled multiplex PCR, was used to amplify TCRbeta CDR3 regions from genomic DNA. Per the source publication's procedure: Nucleated cell counts per sample were estimated from amplification of reference gene primers within the assay. To quantify the absolute abundance of each unique TCRbeta CDR3 rearrangement, sequence reads were collapsed and filtered. For each sample, productive Simpson clonality was calculated by taking the square root of Simpson's diversity index across productive rearrangements. Imported from immuneACCESS, the table was reduced by TCRdb to in-frame sequences with V and J called. These copies leave out some clones; in studies compared against another copy, an unresolved V gene accounts for under half, and the cause of the remainder is not known. That table gives V, J and clone size, and the DNA gave D and trimming. Within this sample are around 240,000 clones, with around 83% of them counted one time only. The ten largest make up roughly 7% of the sample.

The clonotype comes from a woman aged 50 to 60 with acute or convalescent COVID-19. The sequenced sample consisted of peripheral blood. In this chain, TRBV24-1 is recombined with TRBJ2-7; 7 bases in the junction line up with TRBD2. The DNA sequence is as follows: TGTGCCACCCCTTCGTCTTCTGGACTAGGGACTCCCTACGAGCAGTACTTC. This codes for CATPSSSGLGTPYEQYF.